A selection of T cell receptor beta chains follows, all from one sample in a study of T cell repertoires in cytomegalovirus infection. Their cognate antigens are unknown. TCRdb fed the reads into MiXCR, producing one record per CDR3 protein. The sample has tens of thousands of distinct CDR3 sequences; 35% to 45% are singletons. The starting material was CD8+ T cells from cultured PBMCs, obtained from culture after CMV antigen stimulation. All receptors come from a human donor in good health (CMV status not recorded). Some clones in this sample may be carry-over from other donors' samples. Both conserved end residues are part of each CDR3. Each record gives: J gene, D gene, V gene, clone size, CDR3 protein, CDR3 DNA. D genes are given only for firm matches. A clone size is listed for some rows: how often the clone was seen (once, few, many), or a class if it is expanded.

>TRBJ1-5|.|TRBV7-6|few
CASSRQDSNQPQHF
TGTGCCAGCAGCCGACAGGACAGCAATCAGCCCCAGCATTTT
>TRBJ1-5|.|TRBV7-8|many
CASSFGLGKDQPQHF
TGTGCCAGCAGCTTCGGACTGGGAAAGGATCAGCCCCAGCATTTT
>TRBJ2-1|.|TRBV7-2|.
CASSLTVADNEQFF
TGTGCCAGCAGCTTAACCGTGGCGGACAATGAGCAGTTCTTC
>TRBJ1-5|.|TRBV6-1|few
CASSELGAIPQHF
TGTGCCAGCAGTGAGCTGGGGGCAATTCCCCAGCATTTT
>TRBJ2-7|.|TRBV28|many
CASRPGTSTYEQYF
TGTGCCAGCAGACCTGGGACTTCTACCTACGAGCAGTACTTC
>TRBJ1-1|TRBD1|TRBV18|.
CASSPRQGQGVRDTEAFF
TGTGCCAGCTCACCCCGCCAGGGACAGGGGGTCCGGGACACTGAAGCTTTCTTT
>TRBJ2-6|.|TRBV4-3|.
CASSQAIWSGANVLTF
TGCGCCAGCAGCCAAGCTATATGGTCTGGGGCCAACGTCCTGACTTTC
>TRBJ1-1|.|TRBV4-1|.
CASSPDGEKAFF
TGCGCCAGCAGCCCAGACGGGGAGAAAGCTTTCTTT
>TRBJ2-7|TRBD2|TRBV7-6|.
CASSPRDRGTSGRSAYEQYF
TGTGCCAGCAGCCCAAGAGACAGGGGGACTAGCGGGAGATCCGCCTACGAGCAGTACTTC
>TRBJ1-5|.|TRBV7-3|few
CASSLNPRGGRGNQPQHF
TGTGCCAGCAGCTTAAACCCCAGGGGAGGGAGAGGCAATCAGCCCCAGCATTTT
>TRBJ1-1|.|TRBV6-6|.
CASSMNTEAFF
TGTGCCAGCAGTATGAACACTGAAGCTTTCTTT
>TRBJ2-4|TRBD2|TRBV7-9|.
CASSFAGVPKNIQYF
TGTGCCAGCAGCTTTGCGGGGGTGCCCAAAAACATTCAGTACTTC
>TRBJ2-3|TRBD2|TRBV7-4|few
CASSLARVAGENTQYF
TGTGCCAGCAGCTTAGCGAGGGTAGCGGGGGAAAATACGCAGTATTTT
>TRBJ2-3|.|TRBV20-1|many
CSASGAGPPTDTQYF
TGCAGTGCTAGTGGGGCGGGGCCGCCCACAGATACGCAGTATTTT
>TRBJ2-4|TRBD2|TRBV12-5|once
CASALRVAGDTTKNIQYF
TGTGCTAGTGCCTTGCGTGTCGCGGGAGACACCACCAAAAACATTCAGTACTTC
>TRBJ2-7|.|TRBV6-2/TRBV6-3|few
CASSGGGYEQYF
TGTGCCAGCAGTGGCGGAGGCTACGAGCAGTACTTC
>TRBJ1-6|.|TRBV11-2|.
CASSYGGHNSPLHF
TGTGCCAGCAGCTACGGAGGCCATAATTCACCCCTCCACTTT
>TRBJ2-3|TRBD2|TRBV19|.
CASTLGRQLAGTDTQYF
TGTGCCAGCACGTTAGGGAGACAACTAGCGGGAACAGATACGCAGTATTTT
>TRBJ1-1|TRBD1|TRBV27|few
CASSQRPGQGPTMNTEAFF
TGTGCCAGCAGTCAACGACCGGGACAGGGTCCAACCATGAACACTGAAGCTTTCTTT
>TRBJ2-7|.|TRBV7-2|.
CASRRGAYSYEQYF
TGTGCCAGCAGACGGGGAGCGTACTCCTACGAGCAGTACTTC
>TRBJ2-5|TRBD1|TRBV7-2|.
CASSPLLGGQGTQYF
TGTGCCAGCAGCCCCCTATTAGGGGGACAGGGGACCCAGTACTTC
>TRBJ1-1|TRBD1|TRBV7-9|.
CASSFQTGMNTEAFF
TGTGCCAGCAGCTTCCAGACAGGGATGAACACTGAAGCTTTCTTT
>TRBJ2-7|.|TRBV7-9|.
CASGWFSGGDYEQYF
TGTGCCAGCGGGTGGTTTTCCGGAGGGGATTACGAGCAGTACTTC
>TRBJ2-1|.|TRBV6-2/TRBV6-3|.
CASSYYFWRGEGRNEQFF
TGTGCCAGCAGTTACTATTTCTGGCGTGGAGAGGGAAGGAATGAGCAGTTCTTC
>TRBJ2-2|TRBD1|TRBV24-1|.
CATRIRDRGHTGELFF
TGTGCCACCAGGATAAGGGACAGGGGGCACACCGGGGAGCTGTTTTTT
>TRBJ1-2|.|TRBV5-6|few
CASSLEGLDGYTF
TGTGCCAGCAGCTTGGAAGGTTTGGATGGCTACACCTTC
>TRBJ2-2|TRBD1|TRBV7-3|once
CASSLTADRMNTGELFF
TGTGCCAGCAGCTTAACGGCGGACAGGATGAACACCGGGGAGCTGTTTTTT
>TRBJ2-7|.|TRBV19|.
CASSASGSSYEQYF
TGTGCCAGTAGTGCGTCAGGGAGCTCCTACGAGCAGTACTTC
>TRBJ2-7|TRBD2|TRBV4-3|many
CASSQDIQTSGTYEQYF
TGCGCCAGCAGCCAAGATATTCAGACTAGCGGAACCTACGAGCAGTACTTC
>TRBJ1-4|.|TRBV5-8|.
CASSLSATNEKLFF
TGTGCCAGCAGCTTGAGTGCAACTAATGAAAAACTGTTTTTT
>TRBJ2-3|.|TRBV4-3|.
CASSQDLDRGADTQYF
TGCGCCAGCAGCCAAGATTTAGATAGGGGAGCAGATACGCAGTATTTT
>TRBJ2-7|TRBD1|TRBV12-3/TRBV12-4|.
CASSTGTGRRFSPYEQYF
TGTGCCAGCAGTACCGGGACAGGGCGGAGGTTTTCCCCCTACGAGCAGTACTTC
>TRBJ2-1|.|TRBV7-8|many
CASSLVGEWQNEQFF
TGTGCCAGCAGCTTAGTGGGGGAATGGCAAAATGAGCAGTTCTTC
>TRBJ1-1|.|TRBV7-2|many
CASSSGQPNTEAFF
TGTGCCAGCAGCTCCGGACAGCCAAACACTGAAGCTTTCTTT
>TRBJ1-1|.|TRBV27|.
CASSGAALNTEAFF
TGTGCCAGCAGCGGGGCGGCCCTGAACACTGAAGCTTTCTTT
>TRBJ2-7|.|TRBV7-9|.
CASSLGGWRAGEQYF
TGTGCCAGCAGCTTAGGGGGATGGCGAGCGGGCGAGCAGTACTTC
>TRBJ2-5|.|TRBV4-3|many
CASSQGLERKTQYF
TGCGCCAGCAGCCAAGGCCTGGAGCGGAAGACCCAGTACTTC
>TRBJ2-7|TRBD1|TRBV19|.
CASSIGGTGVRYEQYF
TGTGCCAGTAGTATAGGCGGGACAGGGGTTCGCTACGAGCAGTACTTC
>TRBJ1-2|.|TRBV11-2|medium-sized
CASSLDHNPARRYGYTF
TGTGCCAGCAGCTTAGATCACAACCCCGCGAGGCGATATGGCTACACCTTC
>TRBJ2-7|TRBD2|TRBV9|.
CASSSNLAGGPHEQYF
TGTGCCAGCAGCTCAAACCTAGCGGGAGGGCCCCACGAGCAGTACTTC
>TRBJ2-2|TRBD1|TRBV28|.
CASSLRTGMRTGELFF
TGTGCCAGCAGCCTTCGGACAGGGATGAGAACCGGGGAGCTGTTTTTT
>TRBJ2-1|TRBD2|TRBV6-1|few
CASSDLAGGGHNEQFF
TGTGCCAGCAGTGACCTAGCGGGGGGAGGACACAATGAGCAGTTCTTC
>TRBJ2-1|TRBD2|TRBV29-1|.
CSVELAGDNEQFF
TGCAGCGTTGAACTAGCGGGAGATAATGAGCAGTTCTTC